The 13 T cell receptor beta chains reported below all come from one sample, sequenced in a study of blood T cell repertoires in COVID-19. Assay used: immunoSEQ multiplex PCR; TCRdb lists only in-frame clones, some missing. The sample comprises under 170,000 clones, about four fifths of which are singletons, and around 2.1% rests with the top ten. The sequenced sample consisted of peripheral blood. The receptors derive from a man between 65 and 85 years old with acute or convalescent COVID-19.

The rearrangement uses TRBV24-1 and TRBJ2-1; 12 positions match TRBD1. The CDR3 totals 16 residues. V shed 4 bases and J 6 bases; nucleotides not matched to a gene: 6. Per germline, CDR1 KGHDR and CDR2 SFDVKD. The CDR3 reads CATSEAGQGALNEQFF. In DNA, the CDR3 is TGTGCCACCAGTGAAGCGGGACAGGGGGCCCTCAATGAGCAGTTCTTC.

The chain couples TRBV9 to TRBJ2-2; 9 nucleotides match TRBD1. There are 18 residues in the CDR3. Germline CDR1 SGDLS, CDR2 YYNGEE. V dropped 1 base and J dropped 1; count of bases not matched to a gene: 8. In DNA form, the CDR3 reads TGTGCCAGCAGCGTAATTTCTATGGGACAGGGGAACACCGGGGAGCTGTTTTTT. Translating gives CASSVISMGQGNTGELFF.

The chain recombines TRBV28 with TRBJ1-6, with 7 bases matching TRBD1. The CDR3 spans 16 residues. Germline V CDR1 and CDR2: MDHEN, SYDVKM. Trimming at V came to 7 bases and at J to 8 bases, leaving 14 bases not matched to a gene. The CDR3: CASTLTAGDSYSPLHF. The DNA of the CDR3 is TGTGCCAGCACCCTGACCGCTGGGGACAGTTATTCACCCCTCCACTTT. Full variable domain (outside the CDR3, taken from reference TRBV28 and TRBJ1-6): DVKVTQSSRYLVKRTGEKVFLECVQDMDHENMFWYRQDPGLGLRLIYFSYDVKMKEKGDIPEGYSVSREKKERFSLILESASTNQTSMYLCASTLTAGDSYSPLHFGNGTRLTVT.

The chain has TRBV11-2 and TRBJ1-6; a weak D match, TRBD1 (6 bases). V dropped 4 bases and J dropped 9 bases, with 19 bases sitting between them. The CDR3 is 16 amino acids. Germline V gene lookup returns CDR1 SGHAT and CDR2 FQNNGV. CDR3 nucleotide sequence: TGTGCCAGCAGCTCACAAACAGGGTGGCGTGGTTCACCCCTCCACTTT. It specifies CASSSQTGWRGSPLHF.

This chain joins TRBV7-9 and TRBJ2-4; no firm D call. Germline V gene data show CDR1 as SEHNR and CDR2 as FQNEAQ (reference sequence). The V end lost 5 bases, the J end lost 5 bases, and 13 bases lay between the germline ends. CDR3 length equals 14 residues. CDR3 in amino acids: CASSAGLRENIQYF. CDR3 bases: TGTGCCAGCAGCGCAGGATTACGCGAAAACATTCAGTACTTC.

CDR3 DNA: TGTGCCAGCAGTGTCGGACTAGCGGGGACGGTCGGTGGAGAGACCCAGTACTTC. Protein product: CASSVGLAGTVGGETQYF. The rearrangement links TRBV6-1 to TRBJ2-5; TRBD2 aligns across 12 bases. The V segment lost 4 bases and the J segment 4 bases; nucleotides outside the gene matches: 13. Germline CDR1 and CDR2: MNHNS and SASEGT. The length of the CDR3 is 18 residues.

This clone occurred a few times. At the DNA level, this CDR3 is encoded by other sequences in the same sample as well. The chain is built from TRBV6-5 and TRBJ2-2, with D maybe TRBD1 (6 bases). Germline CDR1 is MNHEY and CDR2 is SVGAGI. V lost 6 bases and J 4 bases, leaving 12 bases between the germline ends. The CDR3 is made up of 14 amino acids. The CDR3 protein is CASSLGQITGELFF. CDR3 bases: TGTGCCAGCAGCTTAGGACAGATCACCGGGGAGCTGTTTTTT.

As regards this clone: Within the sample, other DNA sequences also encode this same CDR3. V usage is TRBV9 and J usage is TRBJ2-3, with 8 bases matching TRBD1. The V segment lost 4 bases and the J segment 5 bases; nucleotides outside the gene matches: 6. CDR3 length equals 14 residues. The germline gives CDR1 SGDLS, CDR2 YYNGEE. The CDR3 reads CASSSRTGLDTQYF. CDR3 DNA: TGTGCCAGCAGCTCGAGGACAGGGCTAGATACGCAGTATTTT. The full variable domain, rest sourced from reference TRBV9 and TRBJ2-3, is DSGVTQTPKHLITATGQRVTLRCSPRSGDLSVYWYQQSLDQGLQFLIQYYNGEERAKGNILERFSAQQFPDLHSELNLSSLELGDSALYFCASSSRTGLDTQYFGPGTRLTVL.

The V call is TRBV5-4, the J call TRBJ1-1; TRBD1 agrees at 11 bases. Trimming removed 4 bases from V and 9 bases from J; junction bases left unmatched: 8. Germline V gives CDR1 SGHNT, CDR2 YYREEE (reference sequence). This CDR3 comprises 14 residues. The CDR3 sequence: CASSGDRGSGKAFF. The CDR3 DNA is TGTGCCAGCAGCGGGGACAGGGGGAGTGGTAAAGCTTTCTTT.

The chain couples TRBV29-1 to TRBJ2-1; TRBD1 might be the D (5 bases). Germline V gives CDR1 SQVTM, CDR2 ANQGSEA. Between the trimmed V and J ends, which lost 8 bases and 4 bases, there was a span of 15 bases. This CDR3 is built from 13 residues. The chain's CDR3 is CSSGETAYNEQFF. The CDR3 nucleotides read TGCAGCTCTGGTGAGACAGCATACAATGAGCAGTTCTTC.

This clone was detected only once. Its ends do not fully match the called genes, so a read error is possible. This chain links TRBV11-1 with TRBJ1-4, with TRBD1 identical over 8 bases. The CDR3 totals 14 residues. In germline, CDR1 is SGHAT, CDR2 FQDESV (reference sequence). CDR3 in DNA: TGTGCCAGCAGCATAGCCGGACAGGGTGAAAAACTGTTTTTT. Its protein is CASSIAGQGEKLFF. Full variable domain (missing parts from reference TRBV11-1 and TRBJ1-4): EAEVAQSPRYKITEKSQAVAFWCDPISGHATLYWYRQILGQGPELLVQFQDESVVDDSQLPKDRFSAERLKGVDSTLKIQPAELGDSAMYLCASSIAGQGEKLFFGSGTQLSVL.

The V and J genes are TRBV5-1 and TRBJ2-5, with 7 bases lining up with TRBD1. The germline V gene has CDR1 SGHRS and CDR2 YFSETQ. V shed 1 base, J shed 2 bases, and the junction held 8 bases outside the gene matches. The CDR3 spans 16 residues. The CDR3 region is CASSLIGTDIQETQYF. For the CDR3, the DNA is TGCGCCAGCAGCTTGATCGGGACAGACATACAAGAGACCCAGTACTTC.

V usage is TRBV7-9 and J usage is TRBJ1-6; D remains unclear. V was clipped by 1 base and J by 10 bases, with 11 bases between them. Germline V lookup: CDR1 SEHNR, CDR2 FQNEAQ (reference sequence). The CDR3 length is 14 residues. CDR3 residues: CASSLGGLESPLHF. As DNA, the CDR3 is TGTGCCAGCAGCTTAGGAGGACTGGAATCACCCCTCCACTTT. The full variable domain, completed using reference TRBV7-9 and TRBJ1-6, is DTGVSQNPRHKITKRGQNVTFRCDPISEHNRLYWYRQTLGQGPEFLTYFQNEAQLEKSRLLSDRFSAERPKGSFSTLEIQRTEQGDSAMYLCASSLGGLESPLHFGNGTRLTVT.